The clone carrying this TCR beta chain is medium-sized (0.01 to 0.1%) in the sample. Antigen: not known. This sample was taken from a study of a mutant IDH1 vaccine in newly diagnosed glioma. Across the whole study: Treated patients comprised about 60% males and about 40% females, mean age around 40 years.

TCRdb's copy holds only in-frame clones and misses some; the assay was immunoSEQ multiplex PCR. The data contain under 45,000 clones, roughly 80% of them seen just once; the ten biggest clones take up roughly 4.8%. CDR3 size: 16 residues. Germline values: CDR1 SGHTA, CDR2 FQGNSA. Between the trimmed V and J ends, which lost 2 bases and 0 bases, there was a span of 12 bases. Documented time point: week 23, last vaccination. One vaccine dose held 300 ug of mutant IDH1 20-mer peptide and came with topical imiquimod. The chain is built from TRBV7-2 and TRBJ2-3, with D perhaps matching TRBD1 or TRBD2 (5 bases each). The sequences come from PBMCs, collected from a glioma patient whose treatment included an IDH1 peptide vaccine. The TCR was taken from a man in his fifties or sixties with glioma. The CDR3 sequence is CASSLRGVYSTDTQYF. The CDR3 DNA reads TGTGCCAGCAGCTTAAGGGGAGTATATAGCACAGATACGCAGTATTTT. Looking up the rest from reference TRBV7-2 and TRBJ2-3 gives the full variable domain: GAGVSQSPSNKVTEKGKDVELRCDPISGHTALYWYRQSLGQGLEFLIYFQGNSAPDKSGLPSDRFSAERTGGSVSTLTIQRTQQEDSAVYLCASSLRGVYSTDTQYFGPGTRLTVL.